Listed here is a single TCR beta chain. Its antigen is as yet unknown. The sample is drawn from a study of T cell responses to AZD1222 COVID-19 vaccine. Looking at the study overall: Pooled together were second doses at about 4 or about 12 weeks.

CDR1 and CDR2 from the germline V gene are SGHVS and FNYEAQ. V lost 2 bases, J lost 1 base, and 8 bases lay in between. The length of the CDR3 is 15 residues. Profiling relied on immunoSEQ multiplex PCR, and the TCRdb table lists in-frame clones only, not all of them. The profile shows roughly 86,000 clones, 80% to 90% of them singletons. General study results and limits: Of the AZD1222 recipients, only six were seropositive at baseline. Spike-specific TCR depth and breadth grew after two AZD1222 doses.

The rearrangement joins TRBV7-6 to TRBJ2-2, with TRBD2 as a possible D gene (5 bases). The sequenced sample was peripheral blood, obtained on day 0 of AZD1222 vaccination. This receptor was taken from an adult in good health. The CDR3 region is CASSLRERNTGELFF. CDR3 DNA sequence: TGTGCCAGCAGCTTAAGGGAGAGGAACACCGGGGAGCTGTTTTTT.